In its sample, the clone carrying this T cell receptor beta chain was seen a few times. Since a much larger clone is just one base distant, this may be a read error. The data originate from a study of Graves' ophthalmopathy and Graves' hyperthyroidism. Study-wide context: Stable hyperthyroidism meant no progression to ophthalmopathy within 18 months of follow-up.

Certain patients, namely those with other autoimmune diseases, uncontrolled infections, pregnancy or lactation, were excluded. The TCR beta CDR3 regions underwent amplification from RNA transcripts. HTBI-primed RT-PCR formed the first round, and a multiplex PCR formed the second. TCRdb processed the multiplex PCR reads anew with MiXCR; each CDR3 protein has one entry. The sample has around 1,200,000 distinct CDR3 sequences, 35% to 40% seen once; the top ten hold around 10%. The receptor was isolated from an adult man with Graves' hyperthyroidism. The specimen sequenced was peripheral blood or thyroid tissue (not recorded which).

CDR3 sequence (DNA): TGCGCCAGCAGAACAGAGACTGAAGCTTCCTTT. Encoded protein: CASRTETEASF. The chain recombines TRBV5-1 with TRBJ1-1; D is unresolved. Germline CDR1 SGHRS, CDR2 YFSETQ. The CDR3 loop spans 11 amino acids.